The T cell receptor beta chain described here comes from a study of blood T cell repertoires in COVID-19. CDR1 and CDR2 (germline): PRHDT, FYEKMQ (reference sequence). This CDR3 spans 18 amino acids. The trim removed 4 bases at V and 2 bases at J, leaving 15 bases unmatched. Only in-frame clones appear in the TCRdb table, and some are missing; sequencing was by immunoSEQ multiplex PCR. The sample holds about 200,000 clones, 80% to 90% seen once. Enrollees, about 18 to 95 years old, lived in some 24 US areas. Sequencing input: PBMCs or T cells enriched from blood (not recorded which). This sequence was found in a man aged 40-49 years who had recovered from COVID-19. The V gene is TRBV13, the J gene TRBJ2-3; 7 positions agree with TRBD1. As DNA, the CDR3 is TGTGCCAGCAGCTCCAAGGCCAGCTACAGGGGCCCCACAGATACGCAGTATTTT. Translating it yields CASSSKASYRGPTDTQYF. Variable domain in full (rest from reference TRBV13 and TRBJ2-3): AAGVIQSPRHLIKEKRETATLKCYPIPRHDTVYWYQQGPGQDPQFLISFYEKMQSDKGSIPDRFSAQQFSDYHSELNMSSLELGDSALYFCASSSKASYRGPTDTQYFGPGTRLTVL.